One sample yielded the 7 T cell receptor beta chains listed below, sequenced in a study of human T cells and chemical hapten exposure. Time point denoted: patch test 3, about 24 weeks after DPC sensitization. The treatment denotes: therapeutic diphenylcyclopropenone sensitization with weekly scalp DPC. A single record per CDR3 protein comes from TCRdb applying MiXCR to the RACE reads. The sample yields 95,000 to 150,000 distinct CDR3 sequences, about 11% seen once. Material: whole blood, obtained in connection with sensitization to the hapten diphenylcyclopropenone (DPC). These receptors were taken from a woman in her 50s with alopecia areata. Some clones in this sample may be carry-over from other donors' samples.

The table lists this clonotype with a count of one. The chain carries TRBV28 and TRBJ1-1, with TRBD1 as a possible D gene (5 bases). V was shortened by 7 bases and J by 4 bases, with 13 bases between the two germline ends. The CDR3 runs 13 residues. The germline V gene has CDR1 MDHEN and CDR2 SYDVKM. In DNA form, the CDR3 reads TGTGCCAGCACCCTACGGGGGAGCACTGAAGCTTTCTTT. The encoded protein is CASTLRGSTEAFF.

This clonotype has at least ten counts. V usage is TRBV18 and J usage is TRBJ2-1, with D uncertain. Germline CDR1 and CDR2: KGHSH and LQKENI. This CDR3 region has 12 residues. Trimming pared 2 bases from V and 9 bases from J, leaving 8 bases between. CDR3 in amino acids: CASSPRQREQFF. The CDR3 DNA sequence: TGTGCCAGCTCACCAAGGCAGCGTGAGCAGTTCTTC.

This clonotype was seen a handful of times. J is TRBJ2-7 and V is TRBV10-3, with 9 bases matching TRBD2. The V gene's germline CDR1 is ENHRY and CDR2 SYGVKD. Trimming at V came to 2 bases and at J to 1 base, leaving 9 bases not matched to a gene. The CDR3 consists of 17 residues. The DNA for the CDR3 is TGTGCCATCAGTGAGAACTCCGTACTAGCGGGTTCCTACGAGCAGTACTTC. It yields the protein CAISENSVLAGSYEQYF.

This clonotype has a handful of counts. The rearrangement uses TRBV18 and TRBJ1-5; 7 nucleotides match TRBD1. The CDR3 has 15 amino acids. V trimming: 2 bases; J trimming: 3 bases; junction bases outside the gene matches: 4. CDR1 is KGHSH and CDR2 is LQKENI in the germline V gene. This CDR3 reads CASSPGRGVNQPQHF. CDR3 DNA: TGTGCCAGCTCACCAGGCAGGGGGGTCAATCAGCCCCAGCATTTT.

Only a few counts were recorded for this clonotype. This chain joins TRBV20-1 and TRBJ1-6; D gene uncertain. Trimming left V 1 base short and J 10 bases short, with 5 bases between. The CDR3 is 11 amino acids. Per the germline V gene, CDR1 is DFQATT and CDR2 is SNEGSKA (reference sequence). The CDR3 reads CSARAGSPLHF. The CDR3 DNA is TGCAGTGCTAGAGCCGGATCACCCCTCCACTTT.

CDR3 loop: CASSHRDYGYTF. In DNA, the CDR3 is TGTGCCAGCAGCCACAGGGACTATGGCTACACCTTC. This chain joins TRBV7-2 and TRBJ1-2; tentatively, D is TRBD1 (6 bases). CDR3 size: 12 residues. With 5 bases removed from V and 3 bases from J, the gap between germline ends came to 7 bases. Germline loops: CDR1 SGHTA, CDR2 FQGNSA.

Remarks on this clonotype: One end of the junction fails to match germline, which may point to a read error. The chain links TRBV25-1 to TRBJ1-1; D is perhaps TRBD1 (5 bases). There are 11 residues in the CDR3. Germline CDR1 reads MGHDK; CDR2 reads SYGVNS. The CDR3 nucleotides are TGTGCCAGCAGTGTCGGGGCCCAAGACATCTTT. This codes for CASSVGAQDIF.